This entry lists 10 T cell receptor beta chains sequenced from one sample in a study of blood T cell repertoires in COVID-19. Sequencing used immunoSEQ multiplex PCR; TCRdb keeps in-frame clones, though not all of them. The table includes 110,000 or so clones, around nine tenths detected once. The sample comprised peripheral blood. The receptors come from a woman aged 70-85 years who had recovered from COVID-19.

The rearrangement joins TRBV18 to TRBJ1-1, with 8 bases that match TRBD1. The V gene's germline CDR1 is KGHSH and CDR2 LQKENI. The V gene end was trimmed by 3 bases and the J gene end by 3 bases; junction bases not matched to a gene: 6. The CDR3 totals 15 residues. DNA of the CDR3: TGTGCCAGCTCACCCTGGACAGGGAGGGACACTGAAGCTTTCTTT. Translated: CASSPWTGRDTEAFF.

The rearrangement uses TRBV4-1 and TRBJ2-7; tentative D call: TRBD1 (6 bases). Trimming stripped 4 bases from V and 3 bases from J, with 16 bases between. CDR1 is MGHRA, CDR2 YSYEKL, per germline. This CDR3 is built from 15 residues. CDR3 DNA sequence: TGCGCCAGCAGCCCACAGAACAGGGAATTCTACGAGCAGTACTTC. Translation gives CASSPQNREFYEQYF.

This clone is labeled medium-sized. V and J are TRBV4-3 and TRBJ2-7; D perhaps matches TRBD2 (5 bases). The CDR3 covers 13 residues. Germline lookup yields CDR1 LGHNA and CDR2 YSLEER. The V end lost 4 bases, the J end lost 6 bases, and 13 bases lay between the germline ends. This CDR3 is CASSPRVFSEQYF. The CDR3 DNA is TGCGCCAGCAGCCCGAGGGTATTCTCCGAGCAGTACTTC.

The chain is built from TRBV2 and TRBJ2-6, with D possibly TRBD1 on 5 matching bases. The CDR3 sequence is 17 residues long. Per the germline V gene, CDR1 is SNHLY and CDR2 is FYNNEI. V dropped 6 bases and J dropped 4 bases, with 19 bases sitting between them. The CDR3 reads CASSSLLQGRGANVLTF. Here the CDR3 DNA reads TGTGCCAGCAGCTCACTACTGCAGGGCCGAGGGGCCAACGTCCTGACTTTC.

The rearrangement joins TRBV11-1 to TRBJ2-7; D is perhaps TRBD1 (5 bases). This CDR3 comprises 15 residues. The V end was cut by 1 base, the J end by 6 bases, with 16 bases between. Germline CDR1 SGHAT, CDR2 FQDESV (reference sequence). This chain's CDR3 is CASSLERGRAGEQYF. The CDR3 coding sequence is TGTGCCAGCAGCTTAGAACGCGGCAGGGCAGGCGAGCAGTACTTC.

The chain carries TRBV19 and TRBJ1-2, with D hard to call. The CDR3 sequence is 15 residues long. Germline values: CDR1 LNHDA, CDR2 SQIVND (reference sequence). V was shortened by 7 bases and J by 0 bases, with 15 bases between the two germline ends. CDR3 region: CASKMEDPANYGYTF. The DNA for the CDR3 is TGTGCCAGTAAGATGGAGGATCCCGCTAACTATGGCTACACCTTC. Full variable domain (missing parts from reference TRBV19 and TRBJ1-2): DGGITQSPKYLFRKEGQNVTLSCEQNLNHDAMYWYRQDPGQGLRLIYYSQIVNDFQKGDIAEGYSVSREKKESFPLTVTSAQKNPTAFYLCASKMEDPANYGYTFGSGTRLTVV.

This clone was recorded only once. The rearrangement joins TRBV3-1 (or the pseudogene TRBV3-2) to TRBJ1-1; TRBD1 matches at 7 bases. Germline loops: CDR1 LGHDT, CDR2 YNNKEL (reference sequence). V was pared by 6 bases and J by 12 bases, with 13 bases of the junction left unmatched. CDR3 length: 13 amino acids. The CDR3 DNA is TGTGCCAGCAGTCTACAGGGGTTCCCAAGGACTTTCTTT. Residues: CASSLQGFPRTFF.

V gene TRBV7-9 combines with J gene TRBJ2-7; tentative D call: TRBD1 (5 bases). CDR1 is SEHNR and CDR2 is FQNEAQ in the germline V gene (reference sequence). V was clipped by 8 bases and J by 2 bases, with 10 bases between them. The CDR3 is 12 amino acids. CDR3 sequence: CASAQGTYEQYF. The DNA of the CDR3 is TGTGCCAGCGCCCAGGGAACCTACGAGCAGTACTTC.

This clone was recorded once. The chain uses TRBV10-3 and TRBJ2-5; 14 nucleotides align to TRBD2. The CDR3 is 16 amino acids. J lost 5 bases, V lost 4 bases, and 6 bases had no gene match. The V gene's germline CDR1 is ENHRY and CDR2 SYGVKD. The CDR3 loop is CAISGGTSGRGETQYF. CDR3 bases: TGTGCCATCAGTGGGGGGACTAGCGGGAGAGGGGAGACCCAGTACTTC.

The chain uses TRBV9 and TRBJ1-3; 7 bases agree with TRBD1. The CDR3 has 15 amino acids. CDR1 is SGDLS, CDR2 YYNGEE, per germline. V was pared by 4 bases and J by 0 bases, with 4 bases of the junction left unmatched. CDR3 coding DNA: TGTGCCAGCAGCCTGGGACAGATCTCTGGAAACACCATATATTTT. Translated: CASSLGQISGNTIYF.